This TCR beta chain was recovered during a study of blood T cell repertoires in COVID-19. The protocol was immunoSEQ multiplex PCR, while the TCRdb copy is restricted to in-frame clones and leaves out a portion. The data hold 70,000 to 90,000 clones, with approximately 81% observed a single time. Sample: peripheral blood. The receptor was derived from a woman aged 55-70 years with acute or convalescent COVID-19.

For the CDR3, the DNA is TGTGCCAGCAGCGTAGCTTTTGGGGGGGCGGTTGACGAGCAGTACTTC. Translating gives CASSVAFGGAVDEQYF. The genes are TRBV9 and TRBJ2-7, with D possibly TRBD2 on 7 matching bases. This CDR3 contains 16 residues. The germline V gene encodes CDR1 SGDLS and CDR2 YYNGEE. Trimming cost V 0 bases and J 5 bases, with 18 bases left between them. Variable domain in full (rest from reference TRBV9 and TRBJ2-7): DSGVTQTPKHLITATGQRVTLRCSPRSGDLSVYWYQQSLDQGLQFLIQYYNGEERAKGNILERFSAQQFPDLHSELNLSSLELGDSALYFCASSVAFGGAVDEQYFGPGTRLTVT.